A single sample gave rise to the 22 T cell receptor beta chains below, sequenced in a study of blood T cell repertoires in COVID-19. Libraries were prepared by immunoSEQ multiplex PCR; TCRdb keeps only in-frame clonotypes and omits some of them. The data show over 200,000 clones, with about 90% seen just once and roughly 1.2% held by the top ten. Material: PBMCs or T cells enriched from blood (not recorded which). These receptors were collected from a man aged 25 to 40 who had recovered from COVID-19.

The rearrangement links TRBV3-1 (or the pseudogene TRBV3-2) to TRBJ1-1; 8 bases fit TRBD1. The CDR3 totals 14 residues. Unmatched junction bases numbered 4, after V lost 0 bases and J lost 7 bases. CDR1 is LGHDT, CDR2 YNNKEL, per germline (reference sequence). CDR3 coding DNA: TGTGCCAGCAGCCAAGATGGGACAGGCGGTGAAGCTTTCTTT. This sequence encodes CASSQDGTGGEAFF.

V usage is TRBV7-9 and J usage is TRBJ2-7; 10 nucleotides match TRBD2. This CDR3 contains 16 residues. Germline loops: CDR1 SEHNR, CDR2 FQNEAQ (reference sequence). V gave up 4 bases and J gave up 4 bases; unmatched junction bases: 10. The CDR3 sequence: CASSSFGTSDLYEQYF. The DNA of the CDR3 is TGTGCCAGCAGCTCCTTCGGGACTAGCGATCTATACGAGCAGTACTTC.

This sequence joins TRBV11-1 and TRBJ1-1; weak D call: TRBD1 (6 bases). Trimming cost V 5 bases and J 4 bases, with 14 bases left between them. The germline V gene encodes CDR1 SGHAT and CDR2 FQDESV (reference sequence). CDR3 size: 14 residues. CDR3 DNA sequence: TGTGCCAGCAGCCCAAGGGTCAGGGGCACTGAAGCTTTCTTT. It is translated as CASSPRVRGTEAFF. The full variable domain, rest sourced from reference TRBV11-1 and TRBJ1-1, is EAEVAQSPRYKITEKSQAVAFWCDPISGHATLYWYRQILGQGPELLVQFQDESVVDDSQLPKDRFSAERLKGVDSTLKIQPAELGDSAMYLCASSPRVRGTEAFFGQGTRLTVV.

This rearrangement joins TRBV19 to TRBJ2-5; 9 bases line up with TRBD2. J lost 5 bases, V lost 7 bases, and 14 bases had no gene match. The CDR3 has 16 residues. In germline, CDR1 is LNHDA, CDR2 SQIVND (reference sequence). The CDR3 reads CASKGFLAGSRETQYF. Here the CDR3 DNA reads TGTGCCAGTAAGGGTTTTCTAGCGGGGTCCCGGGAGACCCAGTACTTC.

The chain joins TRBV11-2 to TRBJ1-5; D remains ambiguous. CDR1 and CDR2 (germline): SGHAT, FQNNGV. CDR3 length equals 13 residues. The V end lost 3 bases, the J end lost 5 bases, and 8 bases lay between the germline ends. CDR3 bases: TGTGCCAGCAGCTTTGGCCAGGATCAGCCCCAGCATTTT. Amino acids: CASSFGQDQPQHF.

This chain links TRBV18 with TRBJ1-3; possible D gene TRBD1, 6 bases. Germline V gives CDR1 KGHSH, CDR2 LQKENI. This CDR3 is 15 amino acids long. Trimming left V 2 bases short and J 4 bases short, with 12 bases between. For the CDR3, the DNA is TGTGCCAGCTCACCAGTGACAGGAGCAGGAAACACCATATATTTT. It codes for CASSPVTGAGNTIYF.

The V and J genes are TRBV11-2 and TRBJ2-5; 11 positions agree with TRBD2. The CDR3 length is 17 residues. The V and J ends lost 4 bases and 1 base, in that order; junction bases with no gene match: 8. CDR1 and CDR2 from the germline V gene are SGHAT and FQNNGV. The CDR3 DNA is TGTGCCAGCAGCTCTGGGGGTACTAGCGGGAGCCAAGAGACCCAGTACTTC. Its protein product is CASSSGGTSGSQETQYF.

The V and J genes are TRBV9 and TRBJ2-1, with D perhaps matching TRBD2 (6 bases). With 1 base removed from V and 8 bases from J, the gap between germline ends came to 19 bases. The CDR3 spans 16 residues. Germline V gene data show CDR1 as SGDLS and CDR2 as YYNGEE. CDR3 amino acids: CASSVTLAVSKDEQFF. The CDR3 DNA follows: TGTGCCAGCAGCGTAACCTTAGCGGTTTCGAAGGATGAGCAGTTCTTC.

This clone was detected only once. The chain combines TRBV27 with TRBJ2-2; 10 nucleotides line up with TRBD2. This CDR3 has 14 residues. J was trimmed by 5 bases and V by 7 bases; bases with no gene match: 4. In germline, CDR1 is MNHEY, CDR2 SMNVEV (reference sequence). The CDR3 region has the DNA TGTGCCAGCACCCCGGGACTAGCGACCGGGGAGCTGTTTTTT. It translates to CASTPGLATGELFF.

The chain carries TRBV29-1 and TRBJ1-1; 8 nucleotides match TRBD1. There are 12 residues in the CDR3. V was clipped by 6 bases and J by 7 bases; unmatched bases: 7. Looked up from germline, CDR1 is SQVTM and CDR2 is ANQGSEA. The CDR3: CSVIGQGFEAFF. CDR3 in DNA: TGCAGCGTGATAGGACAGGGCTTTGAAGCTTTCTTT.

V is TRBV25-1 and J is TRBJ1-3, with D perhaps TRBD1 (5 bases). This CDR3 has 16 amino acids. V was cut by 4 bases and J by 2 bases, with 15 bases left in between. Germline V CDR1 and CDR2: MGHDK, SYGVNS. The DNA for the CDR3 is TGTGCCAGCAGTGGCAGGGTTGGGGTGGCTGGAAACACCATATATTTT. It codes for CASSGRVGVAGNTIYF.

The CDR3 DNA is TGTGCCATCAGTAGACAGGTGCTAAATAATTCACCCCTCCACTTT. It codes for CAISRQVLNNSPLHF. V usage is TRBV10-3 and J usage is TRBJ1-6; the D gene is possibly TRBD1 (6 bases). The CDR3 runs 15 residues. Germline CDR1 ENHRY, CDR2 SYGVKD. V lost 5 bases to trimming and J lost 5 bases, with 13 bases between them.

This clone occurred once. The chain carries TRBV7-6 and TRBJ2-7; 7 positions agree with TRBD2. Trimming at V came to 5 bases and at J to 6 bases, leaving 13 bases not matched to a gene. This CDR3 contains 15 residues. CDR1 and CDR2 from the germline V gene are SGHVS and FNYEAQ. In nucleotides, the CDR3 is TGTGCCAGCAGCGCGGGCGGGAGCGCTGTGCGCGAGCAGTACTTC. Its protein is CASSAGGSAVREQYF.

The CDR3 protein is CASSPTGTGFYGYTF. CDR3 DNA sequence: TGTGCCAGCAGTCCTACCGGGACAGGCTTCTATGGCTACACCTTC. The chain employs TRBV28 and TRBJ1-2; 8 nucleotides align to TRBD1. This CDR3 region has 15 residues. J was trimmed by 4 bases and V by 5 bases; bases with no gene match: 9. CDR1 MDHEN and CDR2 SYDVKM come from the germline V gene.

DNA for the CDR3: TGTGCCAGTAGTATAGACTCCGGGACAGGGCGCAACACTGAAGCTTTCTTT. It is translated as CASSIDSGTGRNTEAFF. This sequence joins TRBV19 and TRBJ1-1; TRBD1 agrees at 9 bases. The CDR3 is made up of 17 amino acids. V lost 0 bases to trimming and J lost 2 bases; unmatched junction nucleotides: 7. CDR1 and CDR2 from the germline V gene are LNHDA and SQIVND (reference sequence).

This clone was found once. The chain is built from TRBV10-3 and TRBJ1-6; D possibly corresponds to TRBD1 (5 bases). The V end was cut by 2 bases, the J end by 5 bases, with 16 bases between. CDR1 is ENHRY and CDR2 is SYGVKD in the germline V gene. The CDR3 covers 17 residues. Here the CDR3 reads CAISEPPLGTDNSPLHF. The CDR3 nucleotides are TGTGCCATCAGTGAGCCGCCCTTAGGGACTGATAATTCACCCCTCCACTTT.

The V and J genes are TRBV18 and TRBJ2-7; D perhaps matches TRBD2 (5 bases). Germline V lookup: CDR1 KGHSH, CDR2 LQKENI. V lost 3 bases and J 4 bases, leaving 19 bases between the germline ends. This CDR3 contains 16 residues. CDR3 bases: TGTGCCAGCTCACCGAAGTCTCTAAGCGGAGCATACGAGCAGTACTTC. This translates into CASSPKSLSGAYEQYF.

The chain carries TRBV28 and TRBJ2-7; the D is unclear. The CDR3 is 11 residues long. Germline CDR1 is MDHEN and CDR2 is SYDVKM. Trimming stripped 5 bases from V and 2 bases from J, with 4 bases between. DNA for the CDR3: TGTGCCAGCAGTCAGGCCTACGAGCAGTACTTC. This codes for CASSQAYEQYF. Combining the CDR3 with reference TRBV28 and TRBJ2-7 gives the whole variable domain DVKVTQSSRYLVKRTGEKVFLECVQDMDHENMFWYRQDPGLGLRLIYFSYDVKMKEKGDIPEGYSVSREKKERFSLILESASTNQTSMYLCASSQAYEQYFGPGTRLTVT.

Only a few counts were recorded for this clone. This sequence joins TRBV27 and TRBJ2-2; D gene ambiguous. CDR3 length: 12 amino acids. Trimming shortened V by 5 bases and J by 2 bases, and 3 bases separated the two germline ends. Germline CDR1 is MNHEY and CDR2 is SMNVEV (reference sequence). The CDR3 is CASSLNTGELFF. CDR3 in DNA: TGTGCCAGCAGTCTCAACACCGGGGAGCTGTTTTTT.

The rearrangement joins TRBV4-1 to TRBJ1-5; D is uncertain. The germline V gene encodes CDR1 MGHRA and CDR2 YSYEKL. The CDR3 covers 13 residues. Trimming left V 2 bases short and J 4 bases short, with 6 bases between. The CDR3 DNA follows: TGCGCCAGCAGCCAACCCCGGAATCAGCCCCAGCATTTT. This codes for CASSQPRNQPQHF.

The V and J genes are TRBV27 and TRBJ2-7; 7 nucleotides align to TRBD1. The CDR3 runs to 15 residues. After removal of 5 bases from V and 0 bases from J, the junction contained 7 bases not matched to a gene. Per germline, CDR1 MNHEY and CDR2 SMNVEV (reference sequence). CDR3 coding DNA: TGTGCCAGCAGTCCGAGGGGACAGAGCTCCTACGAGCAGTACTTC. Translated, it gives CASSPRGQSSYEQYF.

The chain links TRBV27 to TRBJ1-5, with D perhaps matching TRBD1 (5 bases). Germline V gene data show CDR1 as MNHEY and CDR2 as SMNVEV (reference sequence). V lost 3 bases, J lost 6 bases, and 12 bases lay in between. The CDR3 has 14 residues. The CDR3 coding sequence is TGTGCCAGCAGTTTGTCCAGGGTTGGTCAGCCCCAGCATTTT. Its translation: CASSLSRVGQPQHF.